The rows below give T cell receptor beta chains drawn from one sample of a study of shared clonotypes between healthy human individuals. Sequenced by immunoSEQ multiplex PCR; TCRdb stores in-frame clones only, minus some. The sample has about 2.3 million clones, around 90% seen once; the top ten hold 0.37%. The specimen was naive CD4+ T cells from PBMCs. Source of these receptors: a man aged 18 to 29 in good health. Some clones in this sample may be carry-over from other donors' samples. The CDR3 runs from the conserved cysteine through the conserved F or W. Each record gives: D gene, clone size, V gene, J gene, CDR3 length, CDR3 protein, CDR3 DNA. A D gene is named only where the DNA matches it firmly. The size of a clone is reported for some rows only, either as once, few or many, or as a class for expanded clones.

D: TRBD1
size: NA
V: TRBV28
J: TRBJ1-2
length: 13
CDR3: CASSFEGARGYTF
DNA: TGTGCCAGCAGTTTCGAGGGGGCGCGGGGCTACACCTTC

D: NA
size: NA
V: TRBV5-4
J: TRBJ1-6
length: 15
CDR3: CASSLVGGRTSALHF
DNA: TGTGCCAGCAGCTTGGTGGGCGGCAGAACTTCAGCCCTCCACTTT

D: NA
size: NA
V: TRBV29-1
J: TRBJ1-1
length: 13
CDR3: CSADRTQNTEAFF
DNA: TGCAGCGCTGATAGGACCCAGAACACTGAAGCTTTCTTT

D: NA
size: NA
V: TRBV28
J: TRBJ2-7
length: 13
CDR3: CASIRTESYEQYF
DNA: TGTGCCAGCATTAGGACCGAGTCCTACGAGCAGTACTTC

D: NA
size: few
V: TRBV7-9
J: TRBJ1-2
length: 12
CDR3: CASSLENYGYTF
DNA: TGTGCCAGCAGCTTAGAGAACTATGGCTACACCTTC

D: NA
size: NA
V: TRBV7-2
J: TRBJ1-3
length: 15
CDR3: CASSLTSSSGNTIYF
DNA: TGTGCCAGCAGCTTAACCAGCAGCTCTGGAAACACCATATATTTT

D: NA
size: NA
V: TRBV18
J: TRBJ2-5
length: 16
CDR3: CASSKNYQESLETQYF
DNA: TGTGCCAGCTCAAAAAACTACCAGGAATCACTAGAGACCCAGTACTTC

D: TRBD1
size: NA
V: TRBV9
J: TRBJ2-5
length: 14
CDR3: CASSGTGLGETQYF
DNA: TGTGCCAGCAGCGGGACAGGGTTAGGTGAGACCCAGTACTTC

D: TRBD2
size: NA
V: TRBV5-1
J: TRBJ2-1
length: 16
CDR3: CASSLPSGNPYNEQFF
DNA: TGCGCCAGCAGCTTGCCCAGCGGGAACCCCTACAATGAGCAGTTCTTC

D: NA
size: NA
V: TRBV6-5
J: TRBJ1-5
length: 12
CDR3: CASTESNQPQHF
DNA: TGTGCCAGTACCGAGAGCAATCAGCCCCAGCATTTT

D: TRBD1
size: NA
V: TRBV30
J: TRBJ2-7
length: 14
CDR3: CAWSVGTGGYEQYF
DNA: TGTGCCTGGAGTGTGGGGACAGGGGGCTACGAGCAGTACTTC

D: TRBD1
size: NA
V: TRBV28
J: TRBJ1-1
length: 15
CDR3: CASSVRQGAVAEAFF
DNA: TGTGCCAGCAGTGTAAGACAGGGGGCGGTCGCTGAAGCTTTCTTT

D: NA
size: NA
V: TRBV29-1
J: TRBJ1-5
length: 14
CDR3: CSVGSGLSNQPQHF
DNA: TGCAGCGTTGGATCGGGGCTTAGCAATCAGCCCCAGCATTTT

D: NA
size: NA
V: TRBV18
J: TRBJ2-5
length: 16
CDR3: CASSQRTDLWGETQYF
DNA: TGTGCCAGCTCACAACGGACAGACCTGTGGGGGGAGACCCAGTACTTC

D: TRBD2
size: once
V: TRBV5-1
J: TRBJ2-5
length: 15
CDR3: CASSFGLAGQETQYF
DNA: TGCGCCAGCAGCTTCGGGCTAGCGGGACAAGAGACCCAGTACTTC

D: NA
size: NA
V: TRBV18
J: TRBJ1-1
length: 15
CDR3: CASSPPSGGNTEAFF
DNA: TGTGCCAGCTCACCACCCTCCGGGGGGAACACTGAAGCTTTCTTT

D: TRBD2
size: NA
V: TRBV28
J: TRBJ2-6
length: 19
CDR3: CASSLWGTNTNSGANVLTF
DNA: TGTGCCAGCAGTCTGTGGGGGACTAATACCAACTCTGGGGCCAACGTCCTGACTTTC

D: TRBD1
size: NA
V: TRBV7-7
J: TRBJ2-1
length: 16
CDR3: CASSLTGTGPSNEQFF
DNA: TGTGCCAGCAGCTTGACCGGGACAGGGCCCTCCAATGAGCAGTTCTTC

D: NA
size: NA
V: TRBV7-2
J: TRBJ2-2
length: 15
CDR3: CASSLVIQGGGELFF
DNA: TGTGCCAGCAGCTTAGTGATACAGGGCGGCGGGGAGCTGTTTTTT

D: TRBD2
size: once
V: TRBV28
J: TRBJ2-7
length: 16
CDR3: CASSSRSGISPYEQYF
DNA: TGTGCCAGCAGTTCCCGTAGCGGGATCTCTCCCTACGAGCAGTACTTC

D: TRBD1
size: NA
V: TRBV30
J: TRBJ2-5
length: 14
CDR3: CAWSADRGQETQYF
DNA: TGTGCCTGGAGTGCGGACAGGGGGCAAGAGACCCAGTACTTC

D: TRBD2
size: NA
V: TRBV10-3
J: TRBJ2-3
length: 17
CDR3: CAISGSSGRESTDTQYF
DNA: TGTGCCATCAGTGGGTCTAGCGGGAGGGAAAGCACAGATACGCAGTATTTT

D: NA
size: NA
V: TRBV28
J: TRBJ2-1
length: 13
CDR3: CASRLDPYNEQFF
DNA: TGTGCCAGCCGTTTGGACCCCTACAATGAGCAGTTCTTC

D: NA
size: NA
V: TRBV7-9
J: TRBJ1-1
length: 18
CDR3: CASSLAAAFTGRDPEAFF
DNA: TGTGCCAGCAGCTTAGCCGCTGCCTTTACAGGGAGAGATCCTGAAGCTTTCTTT

D: NA
size: NA
V: TRBV5-1
J: TRBJ2-3
length: 15
CDR3: CASSSPGGGEDTQYF
DNA: TGCGCCAGCAGCTCGCCGGGTGGGGGCGAAGATACGCAGTATTTT

D: TRBD1
size: NA
V: TRBV4-1
J: TRBJ2-3
length: 18
CDR3: CASSLDRRQGAGGDTQYF
DNA: TGCGCCAGCAGCCTAGACAGACGACAGGGGGCGGGTGGAGATACGCAGTATTTT

D: TRBD1
size: NA
V: TRBV28
J: TRBJ1-1
length: 13
CDR3: CASGDRLNTEAFF
DNA: TGTGCCAGCGGGGACAGGTTGAACACTGAAGCTTTCTTT

D: TRBD1
size: NA
V: TRBV18
J: TRBJ1-5
length: 16
CDR3: CASSPAGQGSGQPQHF
DNA: TGTGCCAGCTCACCGGCGGGACAGGGGTCGGGGCAGCCCCAGCATTTT

D: TRBD1
size: once
V: TRBV30
J: TRBJ2-6
length: 14
CDR3: CAWDRDAGANVLTF
DNA: TGTGCCTGGGACAGGGACGCTGGGGCCAACGTCCTGACTTTC

D: TRBD2
size: NA
V: TRBV19
J: TRBJ2-3
length: 19
CDR3: CASSMAWASGRARTDTQYF
DNA: TGTGCCAGTAGTATGGCGTGGGCTAGCGGGCGGGCCCGCACAGATACGCAGTATTTT

D: NA
size: NA
V: TRBV10-3
J: TRBJ1-6
length: 13
CDR3: CAISESGAPPLHF
DNA: TGTGCCATCAGTGAGTCGGGGGCCCCACCCCTCCACTTT

D: TRBD2
size: once
V: TRBV5-1
J: TRBJ2-5
length: 16
CDR3: CASSPVPRGGEETQYF
DNA: TGCGCCAGCAGCCCCGTCCCTCGGGGGGGAGAAGAGACCCAGTACTTC

D: TRBD2
size: NA
V: TRBV7-3
J: TRBJ2-1
length: 16
CDR3: CASSLRGAGGNNEQFF
DNA: TGTGCCAGCAGCTTAAGAGGGGCGGGAGGGAACAATGAGCAGTTCTTC

D: TRBD1
size: once
V: TRBV7-8
J: TRBJ1-1
length: 17
CDR3: CASSPRQGTGLNTEAFF
DNA: TGTGCCAGCAGCCCCCGACAGGGGACCGGACTTAACACTGAAGCTTTCTTT

D: NA
size: NA
V: TRBV10-3
J: TRBJ2-7
length: 14
CDR3: CAISERPDSYEQYF
DNA: TGTGCCATCAGTGAGCGTCCAGATTCCTACGAGCAGTACTTC

D: TRBD1
size: NA
V: TRBV10-3
J: TRBJ2-7
length: 15
CDR3: CAISDPRTGSYEQYF
DNA: TGTGCCATCAGTGACCCGAGGACAGGGTCTTACGAGCAGTACTTC

D: TRBD2
size: NA
V: TRBV5-1
J: TRBJ2-1
length: 16
CDR3: CASSPQAGGLGNEQFF
DNA: TGCGCCAGCAGCCCCCAGGCGGGAGGGCTCGGTAATGAGCAGTTCTTC

D: NA
size: NA
V: TRBV7-6
J: TRBJ1-4
length: 14
CDR3: CASSLQGSYEKLFF
DNA: TGTGCCAGCAGCTTACAGGGGAGCTATGAAAAACTGTTTTTT

D: TRBD1
size: NA
V: TRBV6-5
J: TRBJ1-1
length: 13
CDR3: CATRQGAKTEAFF
DNA: TGTGCCACCCGGCAGGGGGCTAAAACTGAAGCTTTCTTT

D: NA
size: NA
V: TRBV6-6
J: TRBJ2-7
length: 14
CDR3: CASSYAEGTYEQYF
DNA: TGTGCCAGCAGTTACGCTGAGGGGACCTACGAGCAGTACTTC

D: TRBD2
size: NA
V: TRBV7-2
J: TRBJ2-7
length: 14
CDR3: CASSRASGPYEQYF
DNA: TGTGCCAGCAGCAGGGCTAGCGGCCCCTACGAGCAGTACTTC

D: NA
size: NA
V: TRBV6-1
J: TRBJ2-1
length: 15
CDR3: CASSEGQGRFNEQFF
DNA: TGTGCCAGCAGTGAGGGGCAGGGGCGATTCAATGAGCAGTTCTTC

D: TRBD1
size: NA
V: TRBV28
J: TRBJ1-2
length: 15
CDR3: CASSQTQGAGYGYTF
DNA: TGTGCCAGCAGTCAAACGCAGGGGGCGGGCTATGGCTACACCTTC

D: TRBD2
size: NA
V: TRBV30
J: TRBJ2-5
length: 18
CDR3: CAWSVARTSGGYQETQYF
DNA: TGTGCCTGGAGTGTCGCCCGGACTAGCGGGGGGTACCAAGAGACCCAGTACTTC

D: TRBD1
size: NA
V: TRBV6-5
J: TRBJ1-1
length: 15
CDR3: CASTIGGQGGTEAFF
DNA: TGTGCCAGCACCATAGGGGGACAGGGGGGCACTGAAGCTTTCTTT

D: NA
size: NA
V: TRBV19
J: TRBJ1-2
length: 14
CDR3: CASSRRDLNYGYTF
DNA: TGTGCCAGTAGTCGTCGGGATTTAAACTATGGCTACACCTTC

D: TRBD2
size: once
V: TRBV7-2
J: TRBJ2-7
length: 14
CDR3: CASSLGTSGAPQYF
DNA: TGTGCCAGCAGCTTAGGGACTAGCGGGGCCCCTCAGTACTTC

D: NA
size: NA
V: TRBV5-1
J: TRBJ2-4
length: 15
CDR3: CASSSEGGTKNIQYF
DNA: TGCGCCAGCAGCTCTGAGGGAGGCACCAAAAACATTCAGTACTTC